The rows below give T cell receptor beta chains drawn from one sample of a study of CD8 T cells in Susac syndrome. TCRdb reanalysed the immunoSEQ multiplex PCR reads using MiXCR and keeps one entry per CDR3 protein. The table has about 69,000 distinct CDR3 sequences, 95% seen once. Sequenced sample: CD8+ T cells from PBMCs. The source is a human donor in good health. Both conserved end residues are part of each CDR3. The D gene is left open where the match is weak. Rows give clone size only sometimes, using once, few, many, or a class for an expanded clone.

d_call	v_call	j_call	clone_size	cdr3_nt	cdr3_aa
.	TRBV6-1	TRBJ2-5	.	TGTGCCAGCAGATCCCTTGGGGAAGAGACCCAGTACTTC	CASRSLGEETQYF
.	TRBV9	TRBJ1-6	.	TGTGCCAGCAGCCCAGGGGTCCCGTTTTATAATTCACCCCTCCACTTT	CASSPGVPFYNSPLHF
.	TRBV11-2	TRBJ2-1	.	TGTGCCAGCAGCTTACTAGGGACCCCTGGGGGTGAGCAGTTCTTC	CASSLLGTPGGEQFF
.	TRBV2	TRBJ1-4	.	TGTGCCAGCAGTGGGGGAAGCACTAATGAAAAACTGTTTTTT	CASSGGSTNEKLFF
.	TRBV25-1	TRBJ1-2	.	TGTGCCAGCAGTGAATTGGGGACAAGTAGCTACACCTTC	CASSELGTSSYTF
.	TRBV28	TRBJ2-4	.	TGTGCCAGCAGTTGGTCAAGGGGCAAAAACATTCAGTACTTC	CASSWSRGKNIQYF
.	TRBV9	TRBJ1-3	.	TGTGCCAGCAGCGTAGGCCCCTCCTCTGGAAACACCATATATTTT	CASSVGPSSGNTIYF
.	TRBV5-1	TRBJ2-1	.	TGCGCCAGCAGCTTGACCGATAATGAGCAGTTCTTC	CASSLTDNEQFF
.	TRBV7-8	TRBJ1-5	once	TGTGCCAGCAGCTTAGCGGCCATTCCCCAGCATTTT	CASSLAAIPQHF
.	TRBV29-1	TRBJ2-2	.	TGCAGCGTTGGGGAGAAGGGTCAGGGGGAGCTGTTTTTT	CSVGEKGQGELFF
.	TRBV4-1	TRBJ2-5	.	TGCGCCAGCAGCCAGATCCCGGGACAAGGGGAAGAGACCCAGTACTTC	CASSQIPGQGEETQYF
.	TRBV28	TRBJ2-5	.	TGTGCCAGCAGTTTAGTCCACCGGAGTTTAGCAGAGACCCAGTACTTC	CASSLVHRSLAETQYF
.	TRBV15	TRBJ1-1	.	TGTGCCACCAGCAGAGATATGGCGCCGGGCCCTGAAGCTTTCTTT	CATSRDMAPGPEAFF
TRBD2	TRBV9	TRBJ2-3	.	TGTGCCAGCGGGGAGGGGAGAGTGACAGATACGCAGTATTTT	CASGEGRVTDTQYF
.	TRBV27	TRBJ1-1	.	TGTGCCAGCAGTTTAGTTTTCCCACCGGGGGCTGAAGCTTTCTTT	CASSLVFPPGAEAFF
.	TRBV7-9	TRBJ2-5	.	TGTGCCAGCAGCTTAGAGACAGAAGAGACCCAGTACTTC	CASSLETEETQYF
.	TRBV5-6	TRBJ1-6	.	TGTGCCAGCAGCTTGGACGGGGAGTCACCCCTCCACTTT	CASSLDGESPLHF
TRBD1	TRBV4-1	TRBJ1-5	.	TGCGCCAGCGGACAAACAGGGGGCAGGGGTCAGCCCCAGCATTTT	CASGQTGGRGQPQHF
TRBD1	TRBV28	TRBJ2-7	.	TGTGCCAGCAGTTTTTTCCAGGGGGCCTCAAACGAGCAGTACTTC	CASSFFQGASNEQYF
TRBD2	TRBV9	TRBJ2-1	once	TGTGCCAGCAGCGGCCGGCTAGCGGGGGGGCCAGGGGGTGAGCAGTTCTTC	CASSGRLAGGPGGEQFF
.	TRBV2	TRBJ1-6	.	TGTGCCAACCACCCAGGGGTCTCCTATAATTCACCCCTCCACTTT	CANHPGVSYNSPLHF
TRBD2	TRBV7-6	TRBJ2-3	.	TGTGCCAGCAGCTCACGTCTGACTAGCGGTAGCACAGATACGCAGTATTTT	CASSSRLTSGSTDTQYF
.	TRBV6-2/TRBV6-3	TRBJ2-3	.	TGTGCCAGCATTAGAGATCTGTACACAGATACGCAGTATTTT	CASIRDLYTDTQYF
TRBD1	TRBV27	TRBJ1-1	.	TGTGCCAGCAGTTTATCTACAGGGGGGAACACTGAAGCTTTCTTT	CASSLSTGGNTEAFF
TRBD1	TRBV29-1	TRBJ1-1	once	TGCAGCGTTGGACAGGGAGGACGAGCTTTCTTT	CSVGQGGRAFF
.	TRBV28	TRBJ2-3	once	TGTGCCAGCAGACTTGGGCTTCTCGGGGATACGCAGTATTTT	CASRLGLLGDTQYF
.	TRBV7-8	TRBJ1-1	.	TGTGCCAGCAGCTGGACCGGGGGAACTGAAGCTTTCTTT	CASSWTGGTEAFF
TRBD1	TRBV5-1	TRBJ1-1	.	TGCGCCAGCAGCCCGGAAGGACAGGGGCAGTGGGGCACTGAAGCTTTCTTT	CASSPEGQGQWGTEAFF
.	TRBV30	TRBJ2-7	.	TGTGCCTGGGGTAGCGGTTACTCCTACGAGCAGTACTTC	CAWGSGYSYEQYF
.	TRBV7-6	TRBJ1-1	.	TGTGCCAGCAGCTTATTTCCCCGGCGGGAGGAAGCTTTCTTT	CASSLFPRREEAFF
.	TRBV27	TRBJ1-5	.	TGTGCCAGCACCCCCCAAGCAGCTAGCAATCAGCCCCAGCATTTT	CASTPQAASNQPQHF
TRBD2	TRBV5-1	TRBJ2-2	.	TGCGCCAGCAGCTTCCGGGGAGGGAGCACCGGGGAGCTGTTTTTT	CASSFRGGSTGELFF
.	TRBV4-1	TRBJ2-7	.	TGCGCCAGCAGCCAAGAAGTAGCATCCTACGAGCAGTACTTC	CASSQEVASYEQYF
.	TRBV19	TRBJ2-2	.	TGTGCCAGTACCATAGGGGGGGCTACCGGGGAGCTGTTTTTT	CASTIGGATGELFF
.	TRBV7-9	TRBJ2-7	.	TGTGCCAGCAGCAAGGATTACGAGCAGTACTTC	CASSKDYEQYF
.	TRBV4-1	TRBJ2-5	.	TGCGCCAGCAGCGTAGGGGACAATTGGGAGACCCAGTACTTC	CASSVGDNWETQYF
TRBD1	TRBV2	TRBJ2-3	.	TGTGCCAGCATCCAGACAGGGGACCCCACAGATACGCAGTATTTT	CASIQTGDPTDTQYF